This T cell receptor beta chain was identified during a study of cytomegalovirus exposure and HLA in healthy donors. The primer mix had 60 Vbeta and 13 Jbeta primers. Sequenced by immunoSEQ multiplex PCR; TCRdb stores in-frame clones only, minus some. The sample includes 95,000 to 150,000 clones, around 77% of them seen just once. In germline, CDR1 is WNHNN, CDR2 SYGVQD (reference sequence). This CDR3 spans 15 amino acids. This TCR was recovered from a human donor in good health. The V and J genes are TRBV10-1 and TRBJ2-5; 10 nucleotides align to TRBD2. The DNA end is a closer match to TRBJ2-7, so the J assignment may be wrong. The sample consisted of PBMCs. The CDR3 sequence: CASSESSGRKYEQYF. The CDR3 bases are TGCGCCAGCAGTGAGAGTAGCGGGAGGAAATACGAGCAGTACTTC.